This T cell receptor beta chain stems from a study of cytomegalovirus exposure and HLA in healthy donors. PCR amplification relied on 60 Vbeta primers (plus 13 Jbeta primers). Profiled with immunoSEQ multiplex PCR; TCRdb holds only in-frame clones, not every one. Here the sample spans 170,000 or so clones, 80% being singletons. Study-level points and caveats: In an earlier analysis, about 90% or about 30%: the productive usage of most TCR beta V segments. DRB1 showed the most TCR associations and HLA-C the fewest in a later analysis, as rates varied by HLA locus.

Germline V CDR1 and CDR2: MNHEY, SVGAGI. The junction had 5 bases not matched to a gene; V was cut back by 0 bases and J by 4 bases. The CDR3 loop spans 16 amino acids. On this clone itself: Antigen specificity is unknown.

This chain links TRBV6-5 with TRBJ1-1; 10 positions match TRBD1. The sequenced sample consisted of PBMCs. This receptor was obtained from a boy aged 5-17 years in good health and CMV-seronegative. CDR3 amino acids: CASSYSPTGGFTEAFF. CDR3 nucleotides: TGTGCCAGCAGTTACTCTCCGACAGGGGGCTTCACTGAAGCTTTCTTT.